Listed below are T cell receptor beta chains from one sample, sequenced in a study of T cells in Graves' hyperthyroidism and ophthalmopathy. MiXCR, applied by TCRdb to the multiplex PCR reads, yields one record per CDR3 protein. Of around 580,000 distinct CDR3 sequences in the sample, 35% to 55% are singletons; the top ten hold approximately 7.5%. Sequencing was performed on peripheral blood or thyroid tissue (not recorded which). These receptors were obtained from a young woman with Graves' hyperthyroidism. The CDR3 runs from the conserved cysteine through the conserved F or W. D genes are given only for firm matches. Size tells how often a clone was seen (once, few, many) or the class of an expanded clone, and some rows leave it out.

D	J	size	V	DNA	CDR3
.	TRBJ1-4	many	TRBV10-3	TGTGCCATCAGGGTAAATGAAAAACTGTTTTTT	CAIRVNEKLFF
TRBD2	TRBJ2-7	.	TRBV20-1	TGCAGTGCTACTCCTAGCGGGAGTGTCGAGGTGCAGTACTTC	CSATPSGSVEVQYF
.	TRBJ2-1	.	TRBV19	TGTGCCAGTAGTATAGGAGCGGGCAACAATGAGCAGTTCTTC	CASSIGAGNNEQFF
.	TRBJ2-7	.	TRBV15	TGTGCCACCAGCAGACGACAGGACTACGAGCAGTACTTC	CATSRRQDYEQYF
.	TRBJ1-1	many	TRBV12-3/TRBV12-4	TGTGCCAGCAGTTTACCTGGGATCACTGAAGCTTTCTTT	CASSLPGITEAFF
TRBD1	TRBJ2-7	few	TRBV27	TGTGCCAGCAGTCTCAATCCGGGACAGGGAACCTACGAGCAGTACTTC	CASSLNPGQGTYEQYF
TRBD1	TRBJ2-5	.	TRBV20-1	TGCAGTGCCAAGACAGGGGACAAGCAAGAGACCCAGTACTTC	CSAKTGDKQETQYF
.	TRBJ1-4	.	TRBV20-1	TGCAGTGCTAGATCGGGAGGGAAACTGTTTTTT	CSARSGGKLFF
.	TRBJ1-5	.	TRBV7-9	TGTGCCAGTGCGACAGCAGCCTACGAGCATTTT	CASATAAYEHF
TRBD1	TRBJ1-5	.	TRBV27	TGTGCCAGCAGTTTATCAGGCCGCAGGGGGATGGGCAATCAGCCCCAGCATTTT	CASSLSGRRGMGNQPQHF
.	TRBJ1-2	many	TRBV4-3	TGCGCCAGCAGCCAAGTTGGAGGAACCTATGGCTACACCTTC	CASSQVGGTYGYTF
.	TRBJ1-2	.	TRBV9	TGTGCCAGCAGCGTAGAAGCAGGGTGGTATGGCTACACCTTC	CASSVEAGWYGYTF
TRBD1	TRBJ1-4	.	TRBV12-3/TRBV12-4	TGTGCCAGCAGTCCAGGACAGGTCAATGAAAAACTGTTTTTT	CASSPGQVNEKLFF
.	TRBJ2-2	.	TRBV12-3/TRBV12-4	TGTGCTAGCGCACTACAGGCGACCGGGGAGCTGTTTTTT	CASALQATGELFF
.	TRBJ2-7	many	TRBV10-3	TGTGCCATCAGTGAGGGGATTTACGAGCAGTACTTC	CAISEGIYEQYF
.	TRBJ1-1	.	TRBV7-2	TGTGCCAGCACTAAGGGGGGGAACACTGAAGCTTTCTTT	CASTKGGNTEAFF
.	TRBJ2-7	many	TRBV4-3	TGCGCCAGCAGCCCTGGGTTGACATCGGGGGAGCAGTACTTC	CASSPGLTSGEQYF
TRBD2	TRBJ2-1	.	TRBV5-4	TGTGCCAGCAGCACCGGGACTAGCGGGAGATATGAGCAGTTCTTC	CASSTGTSGRYEQFF
.	TRBJ1-1	.	TRBV10-2	TGCGCCACCTGCGACGGGGGGGCTGGAGGAACTGAAGCTTTCTTT	CATCDGGAGGTEAFF
.	TRBJ2-5	many	TRBV12-3/TRBV12-4	TGTGCCAGCAGTTTTCTTGGCAGGGACGAGACCCAGTACTTC	CASSFLGRDETQYF
.	TRBJ1-1	.	TRBV10-3	TGTGCCATCAGTGATCGGAGCGGGAACACTGAAGCTTTCTTT	CAISDRSGNTEAFF
TRBD2	TRBJ2-5	many	TRBV3-1	TGTGCCAGCAGTATAGGGGAGGGAGAGACCCAGTACTTC	CASSIGEGETQYF
.	TRBJ2-7	.	TRBV25-1	TGTGCCAGCACCGCCGATGGACGTCTGAGCTCCTACGAGCAGTACTTC	CASTADGRLSSYEQYF
.	TRBJ1-2	many	TRBV4-1	TGCGCCAGCAGCCAAGTATCGCAGGAATCAATCGGCTACACCTTC	CASSQVSQESIGYTF
TRBD1	TRBJ1-5	.	TRBV15	TGTGCCACCAGCAGCTTGGGGACAGGGGTAAGGCAGCCCCAGCATTTT	CATSSLGTGVRQPQHF
.	TRBJ2-2	.	TRBV24-1	TGTGCCACCAGTGACGGTGGGGTAGTCGGGGAGCTGTTTTTT	CATSDGGVVGELFF
.	TRBJ2-5	many	TRBV2	TGTGCCAGCAGTCCCGATGTAGGGGAGACCCAGTACTTC	CASSPDVGETQYF
TRBD1	TRBJ1-6	many	TRBV6-6	TGTGCCAGCAGTGACTCGGGACAGTATAATTCACCCCTCCACTTT	CASSDSGQYNSPLHF
.	TRBJ1-4	many	TRBV20-1	TGCAGTGCACCCCGGGGGGGAGTTGGTGAAAAACTGTTTTTT	CSAPRGGVGEKLFF
TRBD1	TRBJ1-1	.	TRBV20-1	TGCAGTGCTGGCAGACAGGGGAGTCCTGAAGCTTTCTTT	CSAGRQGSPEAFF
.	TRBJ2-3	few	TRBV24-1	TGTGCCACCAGAGGACTGTTTAGCACAGATACGCAGTATTTT	CATRGLFSTDTQYF
.	TRBJ1-2	.	TRBV7-3	TGTGCCAGCAGTCCGGGGCCGAGTGGCTACACCTTC	CASSPGPSGYTF
.	TRBJ1-2	.	TRBV7-8	TGTGCCAGCAGAAGAGGGAGTGAGGGGTACAATGGCTACACCTTC	CASRRGSEGYNGYTF
TRBD2	TRBJ2-7	.	TRBV9	TGTGCCAGCAGCGTTCTAGCGGGAGGGCCCAACGAGCAGTACTTC	CASSVLAGGPNEQYF
TRBD1	TRBJ2-5	.	TRBV29-1	TGCAGCGTCCTGACAGGGGAAGGGGAGACCCAGAACTTC	CSVLTGEGETQNF
.	TRBJ2-2	many	TRBV19	TGTGCCAGTAGTATAGAGAGATCGTACACCGGGGAGCTGTTTTTT	CASSIERSYTGELFF
.	TRBJ2-2	.	TRBV7-8	TGTGCCAGCAGCTTAGGGGGGACAACCGGGGAGCTGTTTTTT	CASSLGGTTGELFF
.	TRBJ2-5	few	TRBV10-1	TGCGCCAGCAGTGAGCGACGGAGGAGTGAGACCCAGTACTTC	CASSERRRSETQYF
.	TRBJ2-1	.	TRBV14	TGTGCCAGCAGCCAAGAGGAAGGGGATGAGCAGTTCTTC	CASSQEEGDEQFF
.	TRBJ2-5	.	TRBV20-1	TGCAGTGCTAGAGGGGGGGCGGGATGGGAGACCCAGTACTTC	CSARGGAGWETQYF
TRBD1	TRBJ1-5	.	TRBV29-1	TGCAGCGTTGAGGGGGACAGATCCAATCAGTCCCAGCATTTT	CSVEGDRSNQSQHF
TRBD1	TRBJ2-7	.	TRBV27	TGTGCCAGCGGGATGACAGGGGGCTCCTACGAGCAGTACTTC	CASGMTGGSYEQYF
TRBD1	TRBJ1-5	.	TRBV6-6	TGTGCCAGCAATTTACAGGGGGAGGGCAGGGTTGATCAGCCCCAGCATTTT	CASNLQGEGRVDQPQHF
TRBD1	TRBJ1-1	.	TRBV7-2	TGTGCCAGCAGTCGGACCGGACAGGGGGCCGGTGAAGCTTTCTTT	CASSRTGQGAGEAFF
.	TRBJ2-7	.	TRBV20-1	TGCAGTGCTAGTTCGGGGTACGAGCAGTACTTC	CSASSGYEQYF
TRBD2	TRBJ2-5	.	TRBV6-4	TGTGCCAGCAGGAGGACTAGCGGGAGGGCCGGAGAGACCCAGTACTTC	CASRRTSGRAGETQYF
.	TRBJ2-2	many	TRBV4-2	TGTGCCAGCAGCCAAGACCTGGAGGAGCTGTTTTTT	CASSQDLEELFF
TRBD1	TRBJ1-2	many	TRBV20-1	TGCATTTCCCGACAGGGGGGTGGCTACACCTTC	CISRQGGGYTF
.	TRBJ1-1	many	TRBV10-3	TGTGCCATCAGGAGAGGACAGAACACTGAAGCTTTCTTT	CAIRRGQNTEAFF
.	TRBJ1-1	.	TRBV19	TGTGCCAGTAGTAACGGCGGGACGAACACTGAAGCTTTCTTT	CASSNGGTNTEAFF
.	TRBJ2-2	.	TRBV3-1	TGTGCCAGCAGCAAACGGGGTTTGGAGCTGTTTTTT	CASSKRGLELFF
.	TRBJ1-1	.	TRBV12-3/TRBV12-4	TGTGCCAGCAGTGCACAGGGAGGGGCTTATTCTGAAGCTTTCTTT	CASSAQGGAYSEAFF
.	TRBJ2-3	.	TRBV24-1	TGTCCCACCAGTGATTCGGGACTGAACACAGATACGCAGTATTTT	CPTSDSGLNTDTQYF
.	TRBJ1-2	many	TRBV6-5	TGTGCCAGCAGCCCCCTGGGGCAGCCCCATGGCTACACCTTC	CASSPLGQPHGYTF
TRBD2	TRBJ2-7	.	TRBV15	TGTGCCACCAGCAGTCGACTAGCGGGAACCTACGAGCAGTACTTC	CATSSRLAGTYEQYF
TRBD1	TRBJ1-2	.	TRBV29-1	TGCAGCGTTCGGACAGGGGCTTTTGGCTACACCTTC	CSVRTGAFGYTF
.	TRBJ1-2	.	TRBV29-1	TGCAGCGTTGAAGATCTACAGGGTCTCTATGGCTACACCTTC	CSVEDLQGLYGYTF